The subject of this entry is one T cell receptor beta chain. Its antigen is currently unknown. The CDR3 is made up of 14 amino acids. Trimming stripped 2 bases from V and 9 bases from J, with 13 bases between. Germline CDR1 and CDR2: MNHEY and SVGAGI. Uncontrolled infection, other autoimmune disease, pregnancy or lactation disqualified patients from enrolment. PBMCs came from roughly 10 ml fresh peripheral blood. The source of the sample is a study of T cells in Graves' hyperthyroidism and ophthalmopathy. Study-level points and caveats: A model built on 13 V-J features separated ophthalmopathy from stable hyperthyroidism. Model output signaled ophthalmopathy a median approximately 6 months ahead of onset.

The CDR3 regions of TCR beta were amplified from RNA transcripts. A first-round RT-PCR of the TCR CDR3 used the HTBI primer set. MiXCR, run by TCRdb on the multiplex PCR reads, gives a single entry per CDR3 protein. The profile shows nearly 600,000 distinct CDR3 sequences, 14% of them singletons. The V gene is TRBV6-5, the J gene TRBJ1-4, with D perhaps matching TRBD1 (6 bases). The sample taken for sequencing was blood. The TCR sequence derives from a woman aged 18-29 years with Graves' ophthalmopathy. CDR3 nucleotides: TGTGCCAGCAGTTACCGTCAGGGGAAAAAAAAACTGTTTTTT. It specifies CASSYRQGKKKLFF.